Listed below are T cell receptor beta chains from one sample, sequenced in a study of T cell responses to AZD1222 COVID-19 vaccine. Libraries were prepared by immunoSEQ multiplex PCR; TCRdb keeps only in-frame clonotypes and omits some of them. In the table there are about 150,000 clones, under 95% of which are singletons. Sequencing used peripheral blood, obtained on day 0 of AZD1222 vaccination. These receptors all stem from an adult in good health. CDR3s include the opening cysteine and the closing phenylalanine or tryptophan. The order of the fields is D gene, V gene, J gene, clone size, CDR3 DNA, CDR3 protein. D genes are given only for firm matches. A clone size is listed for some rows: how often the clone was seen (once, few, many), or a class if it is expanded.

.	TRBV28	TRBJ2-7	.	TGTGCCAGCAGTTTAGGGAATCTCGGCCTACCCTACGAGCAGTACTTC	CASSLGNLGLPYEQYF
.	TRBV2	TRBJ1-4	.	TGTGCCAGCAGGGTATCAGGGGCAAGAGAAAAACTGTTTTTT	CASRVSGAREKLFF
.	TRBV7-9	TRBJ1-1	.	TGTGCCAGCAGCTTACGGAGCACTGAAGGGGGAGGAAACACTGAAGCTTTCTTT	CASSLRSTEGGGNTEAFF
.	TRBV7-8	TRBJ1-1	few	TGTGCCAGCAGCTTAATATTTAACACTGAAGCTTTCTTT	CASSLIFNTEAFF
.	TRBV29-1	TRBJ1-1	.	TGCAGCGGCATGGAGAACACTGAAGCTTTCTTT	CSGMENTEAFF
TRBD2	TRBV4-1	TRBJ2-7	.	TGCGCCAGCAGCCGGGGACTAGCGGGAGAGTTGGAGCAGTACTTC	CASSRGLAGELEQYF
TRBD1	TRBV3-1/TRBV3-2	TRBJ1-5	.	TGTGCCAGCAGCCTACCACCAGGGGGCGTTCAGCCCCAGCATTTT	CASSLPPGGVQPQHF
.	TRBV5-4	TRBJ1-2	.	TGTGCCAGCAGCTTGGGAGGGAATGGCTACACCTTC	CASSLGGNGYTF
.	TRBV7-2	TRBJ1-3	.	TGTGCCAGCAGCTTTTGGGTGCAGTCTGCTGGAAACACCATATATTTT	CASSFWVQSAGNTIYF
.	TRBV2	TRBJ2-7	.	TGTGCCAGCAGTGAAAGGTTCGTCCAGAGCTCCTACGAGCAGTACTTC	CASSERFVQSSYEQYF
.	TRBV18	TRBJ2-7	.	TGTGCCAGCTCACCCACCGAAGGGGGCGAGCAGTACTTC	CASSPTEGGEQYF
.	TRBV28	TRBJ2-7	.	TGTGCCAGCAGTTTAAGCCAGCTTGAGCAGTACTTC	CASSLSQLEQYF
TRBD1	TRBV13	TRBJ2-7	.	TGTGCCAGCAGCTTAGGTAGGCGACAGGGGAATTCCTACGAGCAGTACTTC	CASSLGRRQGNSYEQYF
.	TRBV14	TRBJ2-5	.	TGTGCCAGCAGCCAAGTGGTCACTGGGGCAGAGACCCAGTACTTC	CASSQVVTGAETQYF
.	TRBV18	TRBJ2-6	.	TGTGCCAGCTCATCCGAGGTGGCTGGGGCCAACGTCCTGACTTTC	CASSSEVAGANVLTF
.	TRBV19	TRBJ1-5	once	TGTGCCAGTAGTGGGGACCCGGGCAATCAGCCCCAGCATTTT	CASSGDPGNQPQHF
.	TRBV18	TRBJ2-3	.	TGTGCCAGCTCACAGGGTACAGATACGCAGTATTTT	CASSQGTDTQYF
TRBD1	TRBV28	TRBJ2-2	.	TGTGCCAGCAGTCGCTCCGGGACAGGTACCGGGGAGCTGTTTTTT	CASSRSGTGTGELFF
.	TRBV6-5	TRBJ1-2	.	TGTGCCAGCAGTTACGGGCAGCTAGCCTATGGCTACACCTTC	CASSYGQLAYGYTF
TRBD2	TRBV6-5	TRBJ2-7	.	TGTGCCAGCAGTTACTTCATAGCGGGAGAGAGGTACGAGCAGTACTTC	CASSYFIAGERYEQYF
.	TRBV14	TRBJ1-2	.	TGTGCCAGCAGTCCGACAGCCTTTAAAGGCTACACCTTC	CASSPTAFKGYTF
.	TRBV6-2/TRBV6-3	TRBJ2-1	.	TGTGCCAGCAGTAAGGCTGCCCGCGAGCAGTTCTTC	CASSKAAREQFF
.	TRBV5-1	TRBJ2-5	.	TGCGCCAGCAGCTTGGCCAAGGCAGGCCAAGAGACCCAGTACTTC	CASSLAKAGQETQYF
.	TRBV13	TRBJ2-7	.	TGTGCCAGCAGCCAATACAGGGAAGAGCAGTACTTC	CASSQYREEQYF
TRBD1	TRBV19	TRBJ1-2	.	TGTGCCAGTAGTATGGGGGACAGTTCGATCTATGGCTACACCTTC	CASSMGDSSIYGYTF
TRBD1	TRBV6-5	TRBJ2-7	.	TGTGCCAGCAGTCCCGGGACAGGCAAATACGAGCAGTACTTC	CASSPGTGKYEQYF
TRBD2	TRBV7-2	TRBJ2-7	once	TGTGCCAGCAGCTCAACTAGCGGGAGATCGAGGGAGCAGTACTTC	CASSSTSGRSREQYF
.	TRBV7-9	TRBJ1-2	.	TGTGCCAGCAGCTTAAGCGAGGAAACCGGACGCTATGGCTACACCTTC	CASSLSEETGRYGYTF
.	TRBV5-1	TRBJ2-1	.	TGCGCCAGCAGGGGAGCGGAAACCTACAATGAGCAGTTCTTC	CASRGAETYNEQFF
TRBD1	TRBV18	TRBJ2-1	.	TGTGCCAGCTCACAACAGGGGGCCAGGAATGAGCAGTTCTTC	CASSQQGARNEQFF
TRBD2	TRBV4-2	TRBJ2-7	.	TGTGCCAGCAGCCAAGTAGCACAGACTAGCGGGAGTTACGAGCAGTACTTC	CASSQVAQTSGSYEQYF
.	TRBV20-1	TRBJ1-2	.	TGCAGTGATAGTAGGCGGGGGGCGGTTGTCTATGGCTACACCTTC	CSDSRRGAVVYGYTF
.	TRBV2	TRBJ2-3	.	TGTGCCAGCCGGGACTTCACAGATACGCAGTATTTT	CASRDFTDTQYF
.	TRBV11-2	TRBJ2-7	.	TGTGCCAGCAGCTTAGATCGTCATGACTCCTACGAGCAGTACTTC	CASSLDRHDSYEQYF
.	TRBV20-1	TRBJ2-2	.	TGCAGTGCTAGTGGGACTGACACCGGGGAGCTGTTTTTT	CSASGTDTGELFF
TRBD1	TRBV5-5	TRBJ1-5	few	TGTGCCAGCAGCTTGTGGACAGGGGGAAATCAGCCCCAGCATTTT	CASSLWTGGNQPQHF
.	TRBV18	TRBJ2-2	few	TGTGCCAGCTCACCCTTAACAGGACAAAACAGTATCGGGGAGCTGTTTTTT	CASSPLTGQNSIGELFF
.	TRBV5-4	TRBJ1-1	few	TGTGCCAGCAGCTTGGTGAAGGGACCTAACACTGAAGCTTTCTTT	CASSLVKGPNTEAFF
TRBD2	TRBV3-1/TRBV3-2	TRBJ2-7	.	TGTGCCAGCAGCCAAGAGGGTAGCGGGATCTACGAGCAGTACTTC	CASSQEGSGIYEQYF
.	TRBV3-1/TRBV3-2	TRBJ1-1	.	TGTGCCAGCAGCCAAGAGAGGGACACTGAAGCTTTCTTT	CASSQERDTEAFF
.	TRBV28	TRBJ2-3	.	TGTGCCAGCCGTATAGGGACAGATACGCAGTATTTT	CASRIGTDTQYF
.	TRBV5-1	TRBJ1-1	.	TGCGCCAGCAGATTGGCGGCTGGGGCTGAAGCTTTCTTT	CASRLAAGAEAFF
TRBD2	TRBV7-2	TRBJ2-7	.	TGTGCCAGCAGCTTAGAAGTGGGAGGGCCCGTATACGAGCAGTACTTC	CASSLEVGGPVYEQYF
.	TRBV5-1	TRBJ1-6	.	TGCGCCAGCAGCTTGGACAGCCAAACACTTGGGGGTTCACCCCTCCACTTT	CASSLDSQTLGGSPLHF
.	TRBV25-1	TRBJ2-3	.	TGTGCCAGCAGTGAATTAAGGGGATACACAGATACGCAGTATTTT	CASSELRGYTDTQYF
.	TRBV27	TRBJ2-1	.	TGTGCCACACAACCGACTCTCACAACGAGCTCCTACAATGAGCAGTTCTTC	CATQPTLTTSSYNEQFF